The T cell receptor (beta chain) under discussion was sequenced for a study of blood T cell repertoires in COVID-19. Study-level background: The analysed material was cDNA or gDNA that came from T cells, B-cell-depleted T cells, or PBMCs.

The table came from immunoSEQ multiplex PCR; TCRdb's copy has only in-frame clones and leaves some out. Of 70,000 to 95,000 clones listed, 88% are singletons. The CDR3 extends over 15 amino acids. The germline V gene encodes CDR1 SGHTA and CDR2 FQGTGA. V lost 5 bases, J lost 6 bases, and 5 bases stayed unmatched. The V call is TRBV7-3, the J call TRBJ2-5; 14 positions agree with TRBD2. The sequenced sample was peripheral blood. This clonotype was sampled from a woman aged 80 or older with acute or convalescent COVID-19. CDR3 residues: CASSVGLAGAQTQYF. The CDR3 region has the DNA TGTGCCAGCAGCGTGGGACTAGCGGGAGCCCAGACCCAGTACTTC.